Presented here are 15 T cell receptor beta chains from one specimen sequenced in a study of Graves' ophthalmopathy and Graves' hyperthyroidism (dated by TCRdb to the late 2010s). The sample was run on an Illumina HiSeq 2000. TCR beta CDR3 regions were amplified from RNA transcripts for repertoire sequencing. HTBI primers and the Qiagen OneStep RT-PCR kit were used in a first-round RT-PCR, which was followed by a second-round multiplex PCR, size selection and purification. The public reads were reprocessed in TCRdb via fastp at Q25 and MiXCR, keeping in-frame beta chains. Identical CDR3 protein sequences are pooled into one entry, listed with their most common genes and DNA. A total of hundreds of thousands of distinct CDR3 sequences appear in this sample, 13% to 15% of them only once. The ten largest clones add up to roughly 10% of the sample. Sequencing used blood. The receptors shown here come from a woman in her twenties or thirties with Graves' ophthalmopathy. Donor details come from another sample of the same person, matched by shared clones.

The V call is TRBV18, the J call TRBJ1-1; perhaps TRBD1 as D (5 bases). Looked up from germline, CDR1 is KGHSH and CDR2 is LQKENI. V lost 6 bases, J lost 4 bases, and 21 bases lay in between. The CDR3 consists of 16 residues. The CDR3 is CASSRFGAEEATEAFF. CDR3 in DNA: TGTGCCAGCTCCCGTTTTGGGGCCGAGGAGGCCACTGAAGCTTTCTTT.

The table lists this clonotype with many counts. The chain is built from TRBV12-3 or TRBV12-4 and TRBJ1-2; TRBD1 agrees at 7 bases. V was pared by 6 bases and J by 8 bases, with 9 bases of the junction left unmatched. This CDR3 is 13 amino acids long. In DNA, the CDR3 is TGTGCCAGCAGCCGGGGACAGTCAAGGGGCTACACCTTC. Amino acids: CASSRGQSRGYTF.

In this sample, this clonotype turned up many times. The chain uses TRBV20-1 and TRBJ2-7; D gene uncertain. Trimming took off 0 bases at V and 9 bases at J, with 15 bases between the two ends. Per germline, CDR1 DFQATT and CDR2 SNEGSKA (reference sequence). The CDR3 loop spans 13 amino acids. CDR3 amino acids: CSARDEAGFGQYF. CDR3 coding DNA: TGCAGTGCTAGAGACGAAGCAGGATTCGGGCAGTACTTC.

The chain is built from TRBV2 and TRBJ2-2; no clear D. CDR3 length: 14 amino acids. The V gene's germline CDR1 is SNHLY and CDR2 FYNNEI. The V end was cut by 3 bases, the J end by 1 base, with 6 bases between. CDR3 coding DNA: TGTGCCAGCAGTGAGCTCGTGAACACCGGGGAGCTGTTTTTT. Translated: CASSELVNTGELFF.

The genes are TRBV5-1 and TRBJ2-7; D is perhaps TRBD1 (5 bases). The germline gives CDR1 SGHRS, CDR2 YFSETQ. CDR3 length: 14 amino acids. Trimming shortened V by 0 bases and J by 6 bases, and 13 bases separated the two germline ends. CDR3 in DNA: TGCGCCAGCAGCTTGGGAGTGGAAGGGGTCGAGCAGTACTTC. Its protein product is CASSLGVEGVEQYF. The full variable domain, in which reference TRBV5-1 and TRBJ2-7 provide the parts outside the CDR3, is KAGVTQTPRYLIKTRGQQVTLSCSPISGHRSVSWYQQTPGQGLQFLFEYFSETQRNKGNFPGRFSGRQFSNSRSEMNVSTLELGDSALYLCASSLGVEGVEQYFGPGTRLTVT.

This clonotype was observed at least ten times. The chain couples TRBV6-2 or TRBV6-3 to TRBJ2-7; 7 bases fit TRBD1. CDR3 size: 17 residues. V lost 2 bases and J lost 3; bases outside the gene matches: 13. Germline V gene lookup returns CDR1 MNHEY and CDR2 SVGEGT. The CDR3 DNA is TGTGCCAGCAGTTACGAGGGGATGACAGGGCCCAACTACGAGCAGTACTTC. It yields the protein CASSYEGMTGPNYEQYF.

In its sample, this clonotype was seen a few times. V gene TRBV5-1 combines with J gene TRBJ2-7; the D gene could be TRBD1 or TRBD2 (5 bases each). Germline CDR1 is SGHRS and CDR2 is YFSETQ. V shed 4 bases and J shed 5 bases, with 25 bases lying between them. This CDR3 is 17 amino acids long. The CDR3 protein is CASSALPPGRIPNEQYF. The CDR3 coding sequence is TGCGCCAGCAGCGCCCTGCCCCCGGGACGGATTCCCAACGAGCAGTACTTC.

The rearrangement uses TRBV7-3 and TRBJ2-5; 7 nucleotides line up with TRBD2. J lost 1 base, V lost 5 bases, and 7 bases had no gene match. The CDR3 totals 15 residues. The germline V gene encodes CDR1 SGHTA and CDR2 FQGTGA. The CDR3 loop is CASSHSGTTQETQYF. The DNA for the CDR3 is TGTGCCAGCAGCCACTCCGGGACTACCCAAGAGACCCAGTACTTC. Full variable domain (remainder filled in from reference TRBV7-3 and TRBJ2-5): GAGVSQTPSNKVTEKGKYVELRCDPISGHTALYWYRQSLGQGPEFLIYFQGTGAADDSGLPNDRFFAVRPEGSVSTLKIQRTERGDSAVYLCASSHSGTTQETQYFGPGTRLLVL.

This clonotype has a count of ten or more. The V call is TRBV3-1, the J call TRBJ1-2, with TRBD1 identical over 10 bases. The length of the CDR3 is 14 residues. Germline lookup yields CDR1 LGHDT and CDR2 YNNKEL (reference sequence). The V gene end was trimmed by 4 bases and the J gene end by 8 bases; junction bases not matched to a gene: 7. CDR3 sequence: CASSPRDRGGGYTF. CDR3 nucleotide sequence: TGTGCCAGCAGCCCCCGGGACAGGGGAGGAGGCTACACCTTC.

This chain uses TRBV9 with TRBJ2-5, with 8 bases matching TRBD1. Germline V gene lookup returns CDR1 SGDLS and CDR2 YYNGEE. This CDR3 has 16 residues. V trimming: 3 bases; J trimming: 5 bases; junction bases outside the gene matches: 12. This CDR3 reads CASSGGQGGRRETQYF. In nucleotides, the CDR3 is TGTGCCAGCAGCGGAGGACAGGGAGGACGTCGGGAGACCCAGTACTTC.

This chain joins TRBV12-3 or TRBV12-4 and TRBJ2-7; D ambiguous. The CDR3 is 12 residues long. The V end lost 6 bases, the J end lost 0 bases, and 6 bases lay between the germline ends. This CDR3 is CASSKGSYEQYF. The CDR3 DNA reads TGTGCCAGCAGCAAGGGCTCCTACGAGCAGTACTTC.

This clonotype was detected many times. The chain recombines TRBV20-1 with TRBJ2-7; 8 bases are shared with TRBD2. The CDR3 is made up of 15 amino acids. V lost 1 base, J lost 3 bases, and 8 bases stayed unmatched. The germline V gene encodes CDR1 DFQATT and CDR2 SNEGSKA (reference sequence). The CDR3 spells CSARAGGSLSYEQYF. DNA for the CDR3: TGCAGTGCTAGAGCGGGAGGGTCCCTCAGCTACGAGCAGTACTTC.

This clonotype was observed a handful of times. The V and J genes are TRBV12-3 or TRBV12-4 and TRBJ1-2; D is possibly TRBD1 (5 bases). Trimming took 6 bases from V and 2 from J, leaving 19 bases between them. The CDR3 runs 16 residues. CDR3 nucleotide sequence: TGTGCCAGCAGCCGGGCCGGGGGGGGATTAAACTATGGCTACACCTTC. It specifies CASSRAGGGLNYGYTF.

V gene TRBV24-1 combines with J gene TRBJ1-5, with 11 bases lining up with TRBD1. Per the germline V gene, CDR1 is KGHDR and CDR2 is SFDVKD. The CDR3 is 16 residues long. V gave up 4 bases and J gave up 3 bases; unmatched junction bases: 4. The DNA for the CDR3 is TGTGCCACCAGTGACCGGGGACAGGGGGACAATCAGCCCCAGCATTTT. This translates into CATSDRGQGDNQPQHF.

The rearrangement links TRBV5-1 to TRBJ2-5; D gene uncertain. This CDR3 is 14 amino acids long. CDR1 and CDR2 from the germline V gene are SGHRS and YFSETQ. Trimming cost V 4 bases and J 0 bases, with 10 bases left between them. The CDR3 here is CASSTLTHQETQYF. CDR3 nucleotide sequence: TGCGCCAGCAGCACCCTCACCCACCAAGAGACCCAGTACTTC.